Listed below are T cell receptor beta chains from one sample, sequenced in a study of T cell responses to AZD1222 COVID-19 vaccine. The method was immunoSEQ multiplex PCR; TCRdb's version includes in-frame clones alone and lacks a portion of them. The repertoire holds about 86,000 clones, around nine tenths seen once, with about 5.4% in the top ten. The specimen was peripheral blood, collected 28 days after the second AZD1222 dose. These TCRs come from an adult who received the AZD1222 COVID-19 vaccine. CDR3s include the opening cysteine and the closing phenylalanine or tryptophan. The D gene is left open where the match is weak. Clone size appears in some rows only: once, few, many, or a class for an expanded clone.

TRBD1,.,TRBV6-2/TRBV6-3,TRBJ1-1,TGTGCCAGCAGTTACAGGGGGCCGAACACTGAAGCTTTCTTT,CASSYRGPNTEAFF
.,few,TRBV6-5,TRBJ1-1,TGTGCCAGCAGTTACAGGGGGATGAACACTGAAGCTTTCTTT,CASSYRGMNTEAFF
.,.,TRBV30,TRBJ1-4,TGTGCCTGGACTGGGGGCTTTAAGGATGAAAAACTGTTTTTT,CAWTGGFKDEKLFF
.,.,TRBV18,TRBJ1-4,TGTGCCAGCTCACCTCGGGACCCTGCAACTAATGAAAAACTGTTTTTT,CASSPRDPATNEKLFF
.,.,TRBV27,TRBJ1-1,TGTGCCAGCAGTCCTCTAGGCTTGGGCACTGAAGCTTTCTTT,CASSPLGLGTEAFF
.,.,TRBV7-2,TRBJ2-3,TGTGCCAGCAGCGCGGGACGGAGCACAGATACGCAGTATTTT,CASSAGRSTDTQYF
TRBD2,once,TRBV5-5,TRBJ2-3,TGTGCCAGCAGCTCCCCTAGCGGGGGGACCCGCGGGGACGATACGCAGTATTTT,CASSSPSGGTRGDDTQYF
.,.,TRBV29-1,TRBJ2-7,TGCAGCGTGGGTTTCGAAGAGCAGTACTTC,CSVGFEEQYF
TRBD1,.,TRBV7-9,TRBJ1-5,TGTGCCAGCAGCTTAGAAGGGGGCGATACACAGCCCCAGCATTTT,CASSLEGGDTQPQHF
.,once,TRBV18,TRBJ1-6,TGTGCCAGCTCACGAGCAGGGGAGGGTTCACCCCTCCACTTT,CASSRAGEGSPLHF
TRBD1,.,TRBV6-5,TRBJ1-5,TGTGCCAGCAGTTACTCCGCAGGGGGAGGCAATCAGCCCCAGCATTTT,CASSYSAGGGNQPQHF
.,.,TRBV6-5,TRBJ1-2,TGTGCCAGCAGTTGGACCGGGGAAAACTATGGCTACACCTTC,CASSWTGENYGYTF
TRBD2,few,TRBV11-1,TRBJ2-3,TGTGCCAGCAGCTTAGCGGTGGAAGCGGGGGACACAGATACGCAGTATTTT,CASSLAVEAGDTDTQYF
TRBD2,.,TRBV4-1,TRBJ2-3,TGCGCCAGCAGCCGCCTTCTAGCGGGGGGGCAAGATACGCAGTATTTT,CASSRLLAGGQDTQYF
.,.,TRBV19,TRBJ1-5,TGTGCCAGTAGTATAGAGGGATTGGGCAATCAGCCCCAGCATTTT,CASSIEGLGNQPQHF
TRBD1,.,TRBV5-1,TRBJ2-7,TGCGCCAGCAAGGGACAGGGGCTCTACGAGCAGTACTTC,CASKGQGLYEQYF
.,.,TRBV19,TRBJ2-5,TGTGCCAGTAGTATGCCCACCTTCCAAGAGACCCAGTACTTC,CASSMPTFQETQYF
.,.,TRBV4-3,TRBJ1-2,TGCGCCAGCAGCCAAGTAATCCACCTGGGCTACACCTTC,CASSQVIHLGYTF
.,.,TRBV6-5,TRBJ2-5,TGTGCCAGCAGCCTAGGGGGACCTAAAGAGACCCAGTACTTC,CASSLGGPKETQYF
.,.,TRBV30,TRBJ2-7,TGTGCCTGGAGTGTGAAGGGGGACTACGAGCAGTACTTC,CAWSVKGDYEQYF
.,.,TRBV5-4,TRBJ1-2,TGTGCCAGCAGATCCGCCGGGGGTAGCGGCTACACCTTC,CASRSAGGSGYTF
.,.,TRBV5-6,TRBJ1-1,TGTGCCAGCAGCTTGCGGTTTCGGACTGAAGCTTTCTTT,CASSLRFRTEAFF
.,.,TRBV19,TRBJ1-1,TGTGCCAGCTGCAGGGGGAACACTGAAGCTTTCTTT,CASCRGNTEAFF
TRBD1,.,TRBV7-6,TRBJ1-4,TGTGCCAGCAGCCACGGGACAGGGGGTACTAATGAAAAACTGTTTTTT,CASSHGTGGTNEKLFF
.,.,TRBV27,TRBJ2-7,TGTGCCAGCAGTTTAAGGGCAGGCGGCATGCATTACGAGCAGTACTTC,CASSLRAGGMHYEQYF
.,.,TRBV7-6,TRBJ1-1,TGTGCCAGCAGCTTAGAAGCCTTCATGAACACTGAAGCTTTCTTT,CASSLEAFMNTEAFF
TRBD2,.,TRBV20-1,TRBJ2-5,TGCAGTGCTAGTAAAGCGGGGCGGGGGGAGACCCAGTACTTC,CSASKAGRGETQYF
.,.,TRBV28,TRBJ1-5,TGTGCCAGCAGTTCCTCCTCCGGGACCTTCAATCAGCCCCAGCATTTT,CASSSSSGTFNQPQHF
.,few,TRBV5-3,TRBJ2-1,TGTGCCAGAAGCCCCGTAACAGGGAGCTTCAATGAGCAGTTCTTC,CARSPVTGSFNEQFF
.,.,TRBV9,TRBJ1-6,TGTGCCAGCAGCGTAGATGGAAGCTCCTATAATTCACCCCTCCACTTT,CASSVDGSSYNSPLHF
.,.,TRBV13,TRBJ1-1,TGTGCCAGCAGCTTAGTGTGGACGGTGAACACTGAAGCTTTCTTT,CASSLVWTVNTEAFF
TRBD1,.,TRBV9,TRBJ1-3,TGTGCCAGCAGCGAAACAGGGGGCCCTGGAAACACCATATATTTT,CASSETGGPGNTIYF
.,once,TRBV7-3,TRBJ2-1,TGTGCCAGCAGCTCGAGCTCTTATTGGGAGAATGAGCAGTTCTTC,CASSSSSYWENEQFF
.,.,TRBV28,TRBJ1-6,TGTGCCAGCATAAGCGCCAGGGAGATCTATAATTCACCCCTCCACTTT,CASISAREIYNSPLHF
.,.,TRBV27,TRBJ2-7,TGTGCCAGCAGTCCGTGGGGCCTCTACGAGCAGTACTTC,CASSPWGLYEQYF
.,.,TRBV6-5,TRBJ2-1,TGTGCCAGCAGATTACAGGGCCCCTACAATGAGCAGTTCTTC,CASRLQGPYNEQFF
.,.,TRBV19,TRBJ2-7,TGTGCCAGTAGTCTCCTAGGGGACAACTCCTACGAGCAGTACTTC,CASSLLGDNSYEQYF
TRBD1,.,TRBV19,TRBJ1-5,TGTGCCAGTAGTATAAGGGACAGGGGGAATCAGCCCCAGCATTTT,CASSIRDRGNQPQHF
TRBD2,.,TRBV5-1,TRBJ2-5,TGCGCCAGCAGCTCATCTAGCGGAGAGACCCAGTACTTC,CASSSSSGETQYF
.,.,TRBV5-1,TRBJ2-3,TGCGCCAGCTACAGGGACTCTAGCACAGATACGCAGTATTTT,CASYRDSSTDTQYF
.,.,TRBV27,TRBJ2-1,TGTGCCAGCAGTTTCGGTGGGGGGGCGAACAATGAGCAGTTCTTC,CASSFGGGANNEQFF
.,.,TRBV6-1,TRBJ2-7,TGTGCCAGCAGTGAATTTTCGGGGCGCGAGCAGTACTTC,CASSEFSGREQYF
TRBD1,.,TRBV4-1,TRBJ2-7,TGCGCCAGCAGCCGAGAGACAGGGTTGACCTACGAGCAGTACTTC,CASSRETGLTYEQYF
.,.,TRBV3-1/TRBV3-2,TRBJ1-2,TGTGCCAGCAGCCAAGGGGCGGGTTTAAACTATGGCTACACCTTC,CASSQGAGLNYGYTF
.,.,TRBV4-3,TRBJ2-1,TGCGCCAGCAGCCAAGGGGGACGTATTGAGCAGTTCTTC,CASSQGGRIEQFF
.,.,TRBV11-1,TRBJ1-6,TGTGCCAGCAGCTTAGAGGTCGGATCACCCCTCCACTTT,CASSLEVGSPLHF
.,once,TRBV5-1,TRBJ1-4,TGCGCCAGCAGCTTGTCCCAAGGGACGTTTGCAACTAATGAAAAACTGTTTTTT,CASSLSQGTFATNEKLFF
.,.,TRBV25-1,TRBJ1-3,TGTGCCAGCAGTGAATTAGAGGGGGGCAAAGGAAACACCATATATTTT,CASSELEGGKGNTIYF
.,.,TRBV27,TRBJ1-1,TGTGCCAGCAGTGCGTCCGGGGGCGAAAGGTTCACTGAAGCTTTCTTT,CASSASGGERFTEAFF
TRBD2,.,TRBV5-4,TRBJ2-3,TGTGCCAGCAGCACCCGAGCGGGGGGGAGCACAGATACGCAGTATTTT,CASSTRAGGSTDTQYF